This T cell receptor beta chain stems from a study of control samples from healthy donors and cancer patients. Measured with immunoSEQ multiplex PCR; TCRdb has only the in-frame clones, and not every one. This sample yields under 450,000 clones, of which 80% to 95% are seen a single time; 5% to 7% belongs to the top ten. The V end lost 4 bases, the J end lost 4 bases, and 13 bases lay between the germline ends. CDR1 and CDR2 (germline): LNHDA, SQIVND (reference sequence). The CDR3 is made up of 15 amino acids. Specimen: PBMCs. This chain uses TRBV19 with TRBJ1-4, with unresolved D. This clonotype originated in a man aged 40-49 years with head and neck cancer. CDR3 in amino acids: CASSNRRLGNEKLFF. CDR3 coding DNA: TGTGCCAGTAGTAATCGCCGTCTGGGTAATGAAAAACTGTTTTTT.